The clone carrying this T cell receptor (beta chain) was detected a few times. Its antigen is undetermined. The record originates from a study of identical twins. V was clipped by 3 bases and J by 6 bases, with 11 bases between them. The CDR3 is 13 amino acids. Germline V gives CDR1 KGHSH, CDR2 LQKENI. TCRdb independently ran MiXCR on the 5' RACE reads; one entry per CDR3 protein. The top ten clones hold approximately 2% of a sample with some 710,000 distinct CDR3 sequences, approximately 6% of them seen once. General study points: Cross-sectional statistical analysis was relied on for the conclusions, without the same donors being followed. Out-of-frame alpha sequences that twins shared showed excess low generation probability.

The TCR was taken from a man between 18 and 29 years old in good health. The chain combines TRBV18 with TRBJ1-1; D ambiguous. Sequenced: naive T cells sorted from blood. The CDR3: CASSPRTSAEAFF. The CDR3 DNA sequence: TGTGCCAGCTCACCTAGGACCTCGGCTGAAGCTTTCTTT.